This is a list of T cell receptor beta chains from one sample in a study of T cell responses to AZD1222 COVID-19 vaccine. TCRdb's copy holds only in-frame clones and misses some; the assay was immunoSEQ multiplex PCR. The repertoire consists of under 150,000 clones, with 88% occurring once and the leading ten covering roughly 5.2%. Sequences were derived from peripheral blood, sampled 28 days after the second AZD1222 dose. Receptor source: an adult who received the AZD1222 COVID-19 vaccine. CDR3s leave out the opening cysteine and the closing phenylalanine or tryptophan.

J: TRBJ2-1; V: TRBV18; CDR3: ASSPGLAGNNEQF
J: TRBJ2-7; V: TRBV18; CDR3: ASSPDRSYEQY
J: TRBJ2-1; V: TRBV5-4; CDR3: ASTPRGGGGGEQF
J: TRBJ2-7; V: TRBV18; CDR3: ASSPSRAGGKDEQY
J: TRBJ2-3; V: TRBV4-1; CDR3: ASSQDRTDTQY
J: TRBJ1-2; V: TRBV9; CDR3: ASSVVPQGAGHYGYT
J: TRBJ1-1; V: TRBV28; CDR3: ASSLPGAYTEAF
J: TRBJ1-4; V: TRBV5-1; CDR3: ASSLGDLGKLF
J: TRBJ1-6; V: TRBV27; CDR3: ASRGTGGSPLH
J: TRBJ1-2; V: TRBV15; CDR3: ATSKGTGYGYT
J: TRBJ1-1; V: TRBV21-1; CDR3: ASSKVHQGHPNTEAF
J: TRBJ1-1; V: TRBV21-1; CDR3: ASTRQGASDTEAF
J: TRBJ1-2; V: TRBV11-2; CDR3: ASSLAGEGHGYT
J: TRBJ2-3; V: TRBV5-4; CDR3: ASSGGQGRADTQY
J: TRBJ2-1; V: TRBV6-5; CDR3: ASSRPGTYNEQF
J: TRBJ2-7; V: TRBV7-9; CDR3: ASSLTLSTGDEQY
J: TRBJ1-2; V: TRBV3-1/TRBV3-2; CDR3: ASSQDPGDYGYT
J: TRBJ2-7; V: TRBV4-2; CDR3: ASSQDLEGSDEQY
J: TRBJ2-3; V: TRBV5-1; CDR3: ASSPSGLSTDTQY
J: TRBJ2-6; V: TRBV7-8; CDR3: ASSLGNSGANVLT
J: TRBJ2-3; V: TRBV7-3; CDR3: ASGTSGRTDTQY
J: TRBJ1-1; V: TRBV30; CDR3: AWSEVDEAF
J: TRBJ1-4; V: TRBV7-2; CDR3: ASSHYSREEKLF
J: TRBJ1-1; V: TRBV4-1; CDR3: ASSLLTGGNTEAF
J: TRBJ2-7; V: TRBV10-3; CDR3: AISTSGSAPGEQY
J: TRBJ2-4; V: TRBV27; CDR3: ASRDRGLAKNIQY
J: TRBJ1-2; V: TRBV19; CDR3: ASSIGVGYGYT
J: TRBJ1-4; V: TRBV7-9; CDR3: ASSLQGEKLF
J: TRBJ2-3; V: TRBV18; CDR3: ASSPLASGGLTDTQY
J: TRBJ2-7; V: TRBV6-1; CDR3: ASSEGLRGPYEQY
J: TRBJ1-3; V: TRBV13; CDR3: ASSNRPVLSGNTIY